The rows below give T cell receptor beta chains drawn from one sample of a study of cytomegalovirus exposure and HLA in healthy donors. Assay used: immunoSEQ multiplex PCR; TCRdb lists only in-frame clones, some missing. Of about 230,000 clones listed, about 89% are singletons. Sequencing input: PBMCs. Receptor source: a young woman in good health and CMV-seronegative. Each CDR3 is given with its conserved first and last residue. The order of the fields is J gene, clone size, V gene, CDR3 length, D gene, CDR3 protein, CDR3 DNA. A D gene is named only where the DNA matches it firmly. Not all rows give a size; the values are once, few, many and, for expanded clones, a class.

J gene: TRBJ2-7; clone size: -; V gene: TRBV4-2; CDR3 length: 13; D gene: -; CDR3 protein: CASSTPGQYEQYF; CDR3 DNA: TGTGCCAGCAGCACACCTGGCCAATACGAGCAGTACTTC
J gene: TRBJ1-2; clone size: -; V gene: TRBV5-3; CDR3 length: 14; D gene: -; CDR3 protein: CARSAGRPRYGYTF; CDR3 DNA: TGTGCCAGAAGCGCGGGACGCCCAAGATATGGCTACACCTTC
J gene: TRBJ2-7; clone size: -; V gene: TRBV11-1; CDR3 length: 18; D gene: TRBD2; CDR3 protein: CASSLEGLADMTPYEQYF; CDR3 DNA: TGTGCCAGCAGCTTAGAGGGACTAGCGGATATGACCCCCTACGAGCAGTACTTC
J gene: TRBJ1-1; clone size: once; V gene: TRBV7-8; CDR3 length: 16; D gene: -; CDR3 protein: CASSLRNLGTNTEAFF; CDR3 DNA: TGTGCCAGCAGCTTACGCAACCTGGGGACTAACACTGAAGCTTTCTTT
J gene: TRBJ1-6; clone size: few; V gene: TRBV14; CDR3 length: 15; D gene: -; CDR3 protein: CASSPTGGQLSPLHF; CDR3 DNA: TGTGCCAGCAGCCCTACCGGGGGGCAACTTTCACCCCTCCACTTT
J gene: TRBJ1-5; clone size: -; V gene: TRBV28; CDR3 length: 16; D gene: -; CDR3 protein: CASSSPSGGGNQPQHF; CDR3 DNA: TGTGCCAGCAGTTCCCCTTCGGGGGGGGGCAATCAGCCCCAGCATTTT
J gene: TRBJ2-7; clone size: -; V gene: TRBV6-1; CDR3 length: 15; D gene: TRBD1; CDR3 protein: CASSGGLGQVGEQYF; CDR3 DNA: TGTGCCAGCAGTGGGGGATTGGGACAGGTTGGCGAGCAGTACTTC
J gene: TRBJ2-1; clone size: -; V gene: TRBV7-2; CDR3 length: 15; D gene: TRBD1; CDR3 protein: CASRPTGGFYNEQFF; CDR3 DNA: TGTGCCAGCAGACCGACAGGGGGCTTTTACAATGAGCAGTTCTTC
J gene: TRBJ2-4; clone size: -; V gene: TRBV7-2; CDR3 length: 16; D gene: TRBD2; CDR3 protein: CASSSLAGGAKNIQYF; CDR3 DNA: TGTGCCAGCAGCTCGCTAGCGGGGGGGGCCAAAAACATTCAGTACTTC
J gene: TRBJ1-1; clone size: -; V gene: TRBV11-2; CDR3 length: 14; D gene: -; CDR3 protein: CASRWGGGISVSFF; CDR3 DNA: -
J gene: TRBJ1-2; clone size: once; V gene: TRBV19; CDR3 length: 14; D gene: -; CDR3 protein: CASSMRAGNYGYTF; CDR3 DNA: TGTGCCAGTAGTATGCGGGCAGGCAACTATGGCTACACCTTC
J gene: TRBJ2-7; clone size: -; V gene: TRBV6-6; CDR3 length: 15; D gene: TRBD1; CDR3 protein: CASSYRDRGSYEQYF; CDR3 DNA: TGTGCCAGCAGTTACCGGGACAGGGGTTCCTACGAGCAGTACTTC
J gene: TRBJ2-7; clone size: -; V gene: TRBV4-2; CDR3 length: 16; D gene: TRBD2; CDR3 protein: CASSPGTSGQTYEQYF; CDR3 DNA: TGTGCCAGCAGCCCCGGGACTAGCGGGCAGACCTACGAGCAGTACTTC
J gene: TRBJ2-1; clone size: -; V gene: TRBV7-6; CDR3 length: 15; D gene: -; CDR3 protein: CASSWGPGANNEQFF; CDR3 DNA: TGTGCCAGCAGCTGGGGGCCTGGCGCGAACAATGAGCAGTTCTTC
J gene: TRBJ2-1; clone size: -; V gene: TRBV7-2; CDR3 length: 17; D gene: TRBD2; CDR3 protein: CASSLAGLAGPYNEQFF; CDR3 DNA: TGTGCCAGCAGCTTAGCCGGACTAGCGGGACCATACAATGAGCAGTTCTTC
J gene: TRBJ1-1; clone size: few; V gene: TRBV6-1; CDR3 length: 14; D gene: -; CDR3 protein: CASSSFGMNTEAFF; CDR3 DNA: TGTGCCAGCAGTTCGTTCGGTATGAACACTGAAGCTTTCTTT
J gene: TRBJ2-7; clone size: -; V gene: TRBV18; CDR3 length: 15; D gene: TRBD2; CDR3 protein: CASSQLAGSSYEQYF; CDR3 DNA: TGTGCCAGCTCACAGCTAGCGGGGAGCTCCTACGAGCAGTACTTC
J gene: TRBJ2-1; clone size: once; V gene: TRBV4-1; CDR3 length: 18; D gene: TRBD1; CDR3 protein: CASSPGTGITRRTNEQFF; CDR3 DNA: TGCGCCAGCAGCCCCGGGACAGGGATTACACGTCGCACCAATGAGCAGTTCTTC
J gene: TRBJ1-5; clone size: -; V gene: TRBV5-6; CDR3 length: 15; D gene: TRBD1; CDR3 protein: CASSLAGDSSQPQHF; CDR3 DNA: TGTGCCAGCAGCTTGGCAGGGGACAGTAGTCAGCCCCAGCATTTT
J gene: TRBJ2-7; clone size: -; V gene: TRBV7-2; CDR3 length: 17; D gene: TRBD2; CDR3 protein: CASSSRLAGGGRHEQYF; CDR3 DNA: TGTGCCAGCAGTTCCAGACTAGCGGGAGGGGGGCGGCACGAGCAGTACTTC
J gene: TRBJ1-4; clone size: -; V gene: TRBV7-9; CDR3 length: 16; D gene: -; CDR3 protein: CASSLAERLGDEKLFF; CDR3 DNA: TGTGCCAGCAGCTTAGCCGAGAGGCTGGGTGATGAAAAACTGTTTTTT
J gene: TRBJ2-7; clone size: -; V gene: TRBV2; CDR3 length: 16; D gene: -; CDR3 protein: CASVAGGLSGSGEQYF; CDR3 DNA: TGTGCCAGTGTCGCAGGGGGATTAAGCGGGAGCGGGGAGCAGTACTTC
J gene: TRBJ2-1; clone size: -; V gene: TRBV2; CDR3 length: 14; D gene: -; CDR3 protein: CASFPTGSHNEQFF; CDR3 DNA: TGTGCCAGCTTCCCGACAGGCTCCCACAATGAGCAGTTCTTC
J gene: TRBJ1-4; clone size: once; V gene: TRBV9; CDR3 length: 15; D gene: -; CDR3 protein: CASSVGRGSGEKLFF; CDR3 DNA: TGTGCCAGCAGCGTAGGTAGGGGGTCCGGTGAAAAACTGTTTTTT
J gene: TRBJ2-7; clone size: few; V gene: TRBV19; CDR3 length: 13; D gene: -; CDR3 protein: CASSMDRDYEQYF; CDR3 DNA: TGTGCCAGTAGTATGGACAGAGATTACGAGCAGTACTTC
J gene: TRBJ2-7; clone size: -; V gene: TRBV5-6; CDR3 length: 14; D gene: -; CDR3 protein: CASTFYPNSYEQYF; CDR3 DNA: TGTGCCAGCACCTTCTACCCGAACAGCTACGAGCAGTACTTC
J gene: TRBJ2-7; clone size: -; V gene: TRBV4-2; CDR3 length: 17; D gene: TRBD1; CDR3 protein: CASSQDLWTGGSGEQYF; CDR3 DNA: TGTGCCAGCAGCCAAGATTTATGGACAGGGGGCTCGGGCGAGCAGTACTTC
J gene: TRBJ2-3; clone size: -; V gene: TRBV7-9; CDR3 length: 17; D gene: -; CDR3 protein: CASSLGQGSTGTDTQYF; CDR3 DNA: TGTGCCAGCAGCTTAGGACAAGGCAGTACGGGCACAGATACGCAGTATTTT
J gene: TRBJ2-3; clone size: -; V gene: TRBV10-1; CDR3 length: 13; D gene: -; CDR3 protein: CASSFGVADTQYF; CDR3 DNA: TGCGCCAGCAGCTTCGGAGTGGCTGATACGCAGTATTTT
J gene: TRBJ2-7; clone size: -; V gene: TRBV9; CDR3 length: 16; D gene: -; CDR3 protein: CASSVDFRGGLYEQYF; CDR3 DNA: TGTGCCAGCAGCGTAGATTTTAGGGGGGGCCTCTACGAGCAGTACTTC
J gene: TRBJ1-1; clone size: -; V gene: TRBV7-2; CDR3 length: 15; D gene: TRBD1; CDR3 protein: CASSPRQGKNTEAFF; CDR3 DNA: TGTGCCAGCAGCCCACGACAGGGAAAGAACACTGAAGCTTTCTTT
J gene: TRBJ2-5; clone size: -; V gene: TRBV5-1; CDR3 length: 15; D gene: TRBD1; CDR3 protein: CASSWMGQGQETQYF; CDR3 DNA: TGCGCCAGCAGCTGGATGGGACAGGGGCAAGAGACCCAGTACTTC
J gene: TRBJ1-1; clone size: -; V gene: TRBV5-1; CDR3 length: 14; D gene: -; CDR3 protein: CASSLTGGPTEAFF; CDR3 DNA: TGCGCCAGCAGCTTGACGGGAGGACCCACTGAAGCTTTCTTT
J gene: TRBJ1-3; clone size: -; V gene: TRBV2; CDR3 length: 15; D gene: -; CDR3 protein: CASIRVQYSGNTIYF; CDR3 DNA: TGTGCCAGCATTCGGGTGCAGTACTCTGGAAACACCATATATTTT
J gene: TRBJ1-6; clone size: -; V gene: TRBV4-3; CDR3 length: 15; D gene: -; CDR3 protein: CASSQVQGLGSPLHF; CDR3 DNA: TGCGCCAGCAGCCAAGTGCAGGGGCTGGGGTCACCCCTCCACTTT
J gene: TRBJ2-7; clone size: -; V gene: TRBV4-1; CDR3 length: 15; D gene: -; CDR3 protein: CASSQAKDSPYEQYF; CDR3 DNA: TGCGCCAGCAGCCAAGCGAAGGACAGCCCCTACGAGCAGTACTTC
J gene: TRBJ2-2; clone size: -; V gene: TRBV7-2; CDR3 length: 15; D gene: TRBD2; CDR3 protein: CASSLTGTTTGELFF; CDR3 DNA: TGTGCCAGCAGCTTAACCGGGACTACCACCGGGGAGCTGTTTTTT
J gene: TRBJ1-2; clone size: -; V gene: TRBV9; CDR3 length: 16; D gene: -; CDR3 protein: CASSVDPQDSQLGYTF; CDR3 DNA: TGTGCCAGCAGCGTAGATCCCCAGGACAGCCAACTGGGCTACACCTTC
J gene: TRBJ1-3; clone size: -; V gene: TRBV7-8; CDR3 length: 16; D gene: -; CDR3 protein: CASSLAQGLTGNTIYF; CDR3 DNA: TGTGCCAGCAGCTTAGCGCAGGGTTTAACTGGAAACACCATATATTTT
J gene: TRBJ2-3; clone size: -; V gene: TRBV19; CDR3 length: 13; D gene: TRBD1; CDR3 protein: CASGTGGVDTQYF; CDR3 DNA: TGTGCCAGCGGGACAGGGGGCGTAGATACGCAGTATTTT
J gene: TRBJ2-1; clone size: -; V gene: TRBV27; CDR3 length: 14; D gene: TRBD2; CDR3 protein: CASSFGLAGVKLFF; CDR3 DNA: TGTGCCAGCAGTTTCGGGCTAGCGGGCGTGAAACTGTTCTTC
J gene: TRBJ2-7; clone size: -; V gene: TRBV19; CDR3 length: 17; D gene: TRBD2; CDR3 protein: CASSPQLAGGPVYEQYF; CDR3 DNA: TGTGCCAGTAGTCCGCAACTAGCGGGAGGGCCTGTTTACGAGCAGTACTTC
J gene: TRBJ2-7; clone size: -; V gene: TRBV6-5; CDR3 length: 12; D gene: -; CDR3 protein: CASRPTVYEQYF; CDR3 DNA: TGTGCCAGCAGGCCGACAGTTTACGAGCAGTACTTC
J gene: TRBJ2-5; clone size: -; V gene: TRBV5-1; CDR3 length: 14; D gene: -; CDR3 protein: CASSLSRVEETQYF; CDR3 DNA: TGCGCCAGCAGCTTAAGCAGGGTTGAGGAGACCCAGTACTTC
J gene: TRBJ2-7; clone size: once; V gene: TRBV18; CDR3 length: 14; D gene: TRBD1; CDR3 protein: CASSRRTGPYEQYF; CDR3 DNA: TGTGCCAGCTCACGGAGGACAGGCCCCTACGAGCAGTACTTC
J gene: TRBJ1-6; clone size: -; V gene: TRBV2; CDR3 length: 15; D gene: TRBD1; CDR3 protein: CASRGDSSYNSPLHF; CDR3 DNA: TGTGCCAGCAGGGGGGACAGCTCCTATAATTCACCCCTCCACTTT
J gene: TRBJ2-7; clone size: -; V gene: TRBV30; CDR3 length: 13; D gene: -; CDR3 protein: CALSRGSHYEQYF; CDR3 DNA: TGTGCCCTCTCCCGGGGTAGTCACTACGAGCAGTACTTC
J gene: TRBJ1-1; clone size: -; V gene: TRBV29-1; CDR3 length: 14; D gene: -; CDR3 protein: CSVEAPVTRAEAFF; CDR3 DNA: TGCAGCGTTGAAGCACCAGTCACGCGGGCTGAAGCTTTCTTT
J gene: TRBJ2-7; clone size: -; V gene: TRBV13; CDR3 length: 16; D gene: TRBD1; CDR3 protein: CASSLVYSDRGYEQYF; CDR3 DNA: TGTGCCAGCAGCTTGGTTTACTCGGACAGGGGCTACGAGCAGTACTTC
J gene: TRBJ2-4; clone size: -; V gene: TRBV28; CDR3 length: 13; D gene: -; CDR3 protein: CTSSSGAKNIQYF; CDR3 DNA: TGTACCAGCAGTTCAGGAGCCAAAAACATTCAGTACTTC
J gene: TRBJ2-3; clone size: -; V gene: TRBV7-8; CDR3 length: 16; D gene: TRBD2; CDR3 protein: CASSSGLAGVPDTQYF; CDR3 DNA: TGTGCCAGCAGCTCAGGACTAGCGGGAGTTCCAGATACGCAGTATTTT
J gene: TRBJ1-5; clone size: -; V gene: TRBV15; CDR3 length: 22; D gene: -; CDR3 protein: CATSSRWQDGGGVTYSNQPQHF; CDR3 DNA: TGTGCCACCAGCAGTAGGTGGCAGGACGGGGGAGGGGTAACCTATAGCAATCAGCCCCAGCATTTT